This is a list of T cell receptor beta chains from one sample in a study of metastatic and nonmetastatic thyroid tumors. TCRdb used MiXCR to call clones anew from the PCR reads. The sample contains some 12,000 clones, around 21% of which appear only once. The sequenced sample consisted of adjacent normal tissue. These receptors came from a female donor with papillary thyroid cancer or a benign thyroid nodule (not recorded which). Some clones in this sample may be carry-over from other donors' samples. CDR3s include the opening cysteine and the closing phenylalanine or tryptophan. A D gene is named only where the DNA matches it firmly. A row's size may be missing; if present it is once, few, many or a size class.

j_call clone_size d_call v_call cdr3_aa cdr3_nt
TRBJ1-1 . . TRBV24-1 CATRPLGGILLNTEAFF TGTGCCACCAGGCCCTTGGGCGGGATATTATTGAACACTGAAGCTTTCTTT
TRBJ2-3 . . TRBV24-1 CATSDFWTVPDTQYF TGTGCCACCAGTGATTTCTGGACGGTCCCAGATACGCAGTATTTT
TRBJ2-5 . TRBD1 TRBV6-1 CASGEGTGHRETQYF TGTGCCAGCGGTGAAGGGACAGGGCACCGGGAGACCCAGTACTTC
TRBJ2-7 few . TRBV12-3/TRBV12-4 CASSTLGVGNEQYF TGTGCCAGCAGTACCCTAGGAGTTGGGAACGAGCAGTACTTC
TRBJ1-2 many . TRBV20-1 CSAWEGTTSRTSYGYTF TGCAGTGCTTGGGAGGGAACGACGTCAAGGACGAGCTATGGCTACACCTTC
TRBJ2-7 few . TRBV7-8 CASSLQGEALYEQYF TGTGCCAGCAGCCTACAGGGTGAGGCTCTCTACGAGCAGTACTTC
TRBJ2-7 many . TRBV7-9 CASSLVQSDTSPYEQYF TGTGCCAGCAGCTTAGTGCAAAGCGACACCTCACCCTACGAGCAGTACTTC
TRBJ1-2 . TRBD1 TRBV6-1 CAISSRDRGYVYTF TGTGCCATCAGCAGCCGGGACAGGGGGTATGTCTACACCTTC
TRBJ2-7 . . TRBV7-9 CASSPGTFYERYF TGTGCCAGCAGCCCCGGGACATTTTACGAGCGGTACTTC
TRBJ1-3 . TRBD1 TRBV7-9 CASHVGTGVGNTIYF TGTGCCAGCCACGTAGGGACAGGGGTTGGAAACACCATATATTTT
TRBJ2-1 . TRBD2 TRBV7-8 CASSLPGLGAYEQFF TGTGCCAGCAGCTTACCGGGACTAGGGGCCTATGAGCAGTTCTTC
TRBJ1-5 many TRBD1 TRBV5-8 CASSPGTGGYQPQHF TGTGCCAGCAGCCCCGGGACAGGGGGCTACCAGCCCCAGCATTTT
TRBJ2-1 . TRBD2 TRBV11-1 CASSLGLAGDLNEQFF TGTGCCAGCAGCTTAGGACTAGCGGGAGATCTGAATGAGCAGTTCTTC
TRBJ2-5 . TRBD1 TRBV19 CASSIGTGQIQETQYF TGTGCCAGTAGTATCGGGACAGGGCAAATCCAAGAGACCCAGTACTTC
TRBJ1-1 few TRBD1 TRBV19 CASSRGTGEGTEAFF TGTGCCAGTAGCCGAGGGACAGGGGAGGGCACTGAAGCTTTCTTT
TRBJ1-2 . TRBD1 TRBV6-1 CASSRYPGTGGGYTF TGCGCCAGCAGCCGATACCCCGGGACAGGGGGTGGCTACACCTTC
TRBJ1-2 few TRBD1 TRBV10-3 CAISGSPTGGFGYTF TGTGCCATCAGTGGCTCCCCCACAGGGGGTTTTGGCTACACCTTC
TRBJ2-3 medium-sized TRBD2 TRBV6-1 CASSGLAGGQDTQYF TGTGCCAGCAGTGGGCTAGCGGGGGGGCAGGATACGCAGTATTTT
TRBJ2-5 few . TRBV27 CASSPRGGTQYF TGTGCCAGCAGCCCACGGGGTGGGACCCAGTACTTC
TRBJ2-1 many . TRBV9 CASSVKGSYNEQFF TGTGCCAGCAGCGTAAAGGGCTCCTACAATGAGCAGTTCTTC
TRBJ1-2 . . TRBV19 CASSIGQTYGYTF TGTGCCAGTAGTATTGGACAGACGTATGGCTACACCTTC
TRBJ1-6 medium-sized . TRBV6-6 CASSYSAESSYNSPLHF TGTGCCAGCAGTTACTCGGCGGAGAGCTCCTATAATTCACCCCTCCACTTT
TRBJ2-7 . TRBD2 TRBV2 CASSPTSGTSYEQYF TGTGCCAGCAGTCCGACTAGCGGGACATCCTACGAGCAGTACTTC
TRBJ1-1 many . TRBV4-3 CASSQDTRNTEAFF TGCGCCAGCAGCCAAGATACCCGAAACACTGAAGCTTTCTTT
TRBJ2-1 once TRBD2 TRBV5-1 CASSSETTGGINEQFF TGCGCCAGCAGCTCTGAGACTACCGGGGGGATCAATGAGCAGTTCTTC
TRBJ2-5 medium-sized . TRBV29-1 CSVGGETQYF TGCAGCGTTGGGGGGGAGACCCAGTACTTC
TRBJ2-3 many . TRBV20-1 CSAQNWDTDTQYF TGCAGTGCTCAAAACTGGGACACAGATACGCAGTATTTT
TRBJ1-2 medium-sized . TRBV19 CASSIKQDYGYTF TGTGCCAGTAGTATCAAACAGGACTATGGCTACACCTTC
TRBJ1-2 medium-sized TRBD1 TRBV7-2 CASSLTGHDYGYTF TGTGCCAGCAGCCTGACAGGGCACGACTATGGCTACACCTTC
TRBJ2-1 many TRBD2 TRBV10-2 CASSESTGGSSYNEQFF TGCGCCAGCAGTGAGTCGACGGGGGGGAGCTCCTACAATGAGCAGTTCTTC
TRBJ2-7 few . TRBV6-1 CASSEAPRIPILSYEQYF TGTGCCAGCAGTGAAGCTCCGAGGATACCAATATTATCCTACGAGCAGTACTTC
TRBJ2-2 . . TRBV6-1 CASILSGANTGDLFF TGTGCCAGCATTCTATCGGGGGCGAACACCGGGGATCTGTTTTTT
TRBJ2-5 few . TRBV15 CATSRLAGETQYF TGTGCCACCAGCAGACTAGCAGGAGAGACCCAGTACTTC
TRBJ1-6 medium-sized . TRBV7-2 CASSLDVSNNSPLHF TGTGCCAGCAGCTTAGACGTGTCAAATAATTCACCCCTCCACTTT
TRBJ2-1 many . TRBV4-1 CASSQGFYSVSSYNEQFF TGCGCCAGCAGCCAGGGGTTTTATTCCGTGAGCTCCTACAATGAGCAGTTCTTC
TRBJ2-1 few . TRBV7-2 CASSSDAEQFF TGTGCCAGCAGCTCGGACGCGGAGCAGTTCTTC